These 12 T cell receptor beta chains originate from one sample sequenced in a study of blood T cell repertoires in COVID-19. Assay used: immunoSEQ multiplex PCR; TCRdb lists only in-frame clones, some missing. Of 400,000 or so clones in the sample, 90% are singletons; the top ten hold about 0.6%. Sequencing was performed on PBMCs or T cells enriched from blood (not recorded which). Receptors were obtained from a man aged 18 to 30 who had recovered from COVID-19.

The chain has TRBV11-3 and TRBJ1-6, with 7 bases matching TRBD1. Germline V gene data show CDR1 as SGHNT and CDR2 as YENEEA. CDR3 length equals 15 residues. Trimming at V came to 5 bases and at J to 10 bases, leaving 11 bases not matched to a gene. The CDR3 reads CASSTYRGGGSPLHF. CDR3 coding DNA: TGTGCCAGCAGCACCTACAGGGGTGGAGGCTCACCCCTCCACTTT.

The J gene is TRBJ1-5, the V gene TRBV20-1, with 9 bases identical to TRBD1. CDR3 length: 15 amino acids. Trimming at V came to 3 bases and at J to 5 bases, leaving 8 bases not matched to a gene. Per the germline V gene, CDR1 is DFQATT and CDR2 is SNEGSKA (reference sequence). The CDR3 loop is CSASQDRGWDQPQHF. The CDR3 DNA sequence: TGCAGTGCTAGTCAGGACAGGGGATGGGATCAGCCCCAGCATTTT.

CDR3 protein: CASSQQGANNQPQHF. CDR3 nucleotides: TGCGCCAGCAGCCAACAGGGGGCAAACAATCAGCCCCAGCATTTT. The chain uses TRBV4-1 and TRBJ1-5, with TRBD1 matching 8 bases. J lost 3 bases, V lost 2 bases, and 3 bases had no gene match. Germline V CDR1 and CDR2: MGHRA, YSYEKL. This CDR3 region has 15 residues.

The chain has TRBV9 and TRBJ2-7, with 7 positions matching TRBD1. Looked up from germline, CDR1 is SGDLS and CDR2 is YYNGEE. The length of the CDR3 is 15 residues. Unmatched junction bases numbered 10, after V lost 6 bases and J lost 1 base. The CDR3 here is CASINRGQSSYEQYF. CDR3 bases: TGTGCCAGCATCAATCGGGGACAGAGTTCCTACGAGCAGTACTTC.

V and J are TRBV2 and TRBJ1-2; D unresolved. This CDR3 spans 14 amino acids. The germline CDR1 and CDR2 sequences are SNHLY and FYNNEI. Trimming pared 1 base from V and 1 base from J, leaving 7 bases between. CDR3 region: CASSEVGFNYGYTF. The CDR3 DNA follows: TGTGCCAGCAGTGAAGTTGGCTTTAACTATGGCTACACCTTC.

This chain joins TRBV29-1 and TRBJ1-1; the match to TRBD1 covers 11 bases. Germline trimming cut 7 bases from V and 4 bases from J; bases unmatched to any gene: 5. Germline V lookup: CDR1 SQVTM, CDR2 ANQGSEA. The CDR3 spans 13 residues. The CDR3 coding sequence is TGCAGCGGGACAGGGGGCAGGAGCACTGAAGCTTTCTTT. Translating gives CSGTGGRSTEAFF.

The J gene is TRBJ2-1, the V gene TRBV18, with a possible D match to TRBD2 (6 bases). The germline gives CDR1 KGHSH, CDR2 LQKENI. The ends were cut back, 2 bases at V and 10 bases at J, with 12 bases in the middle. The CDR3 length is 13 residues. CDR3 DNA sequence: TGTGCCAGCTCACCATTAGTGGAGGGGGAGCAGTTCTTC. Its protein product is CASSPLVEGEQFF.

The table lists this clone with a count of one. V usage is TRBV2 and J usage is TRBJ2-7, with 7 bases that match TRBD1. This CDR3 spans 14 amino acids. V lost 5 bases to trimming and J lost 6 bases; unmatched junction nucleotides: 10. Germline CDR1 reads SNHLY; CDR2 reads FYNNEI. CDR3 nucleotide sequence: TGTGCCAGCAGTACAGGGGAAGACGGTGTCGAGCAGTACTTC. Translating it yields CASSTGEDGVEQYF.

This chain joins TRBV3-1 (or the pseudogene TRBV3-2) and TRBJ1-3; D not resolved. V was cut by 2 bases and J by 3 bases, with 8 bases left in between. This CDR3 contains 14 residues. CDR1 LGHDT and CDR2 YNNKEL come from the germline V gene (reference sequence). CDR3 sequence (DNA): TGTGCCAGCAGCCAAACCGCACATGGAAACACCATATATTTT. It yields the protein CASSQTAHGNTIYF.

This clone was seen a single time. This rearrangement joins TRBV18 to TRBJ1-5, with TRBD1 as a possible D gene (6 bases). Germline assignment: CDR1 KGHSH and CDR2 LQKENI. Trimming took off 2 bases at V and 12 bases at J, with 11 bases between the two ends. The CDR3 loop spans 12 amino acids. CDR3: CASSPTGLYQHF. The CDR3 DNA reads TGTGCCAGCTCACCAACAGGGCTCTACCAGCATTTT.

This rearrangement joins TRBV5-8 to TRBJ2-1; 10 bases align to TRBD2. V shed 4 bases, J shed 8 bases, and the junction held 3 bases outside the gene matches. Germline CDR1 SGHTS, CDR2 YDEGEE. This CDR3 region has 13 residues. The DNA of the CDR3 is TGTGCCAGCAGCGGGACTAGCGTCTATGAGCAGTTCTTC. Its translation: CASSGTSVYEQFF.

The chain is built from TRBV2 and TRBJ2-1; D uncertain. Germline assignment: CDR1 SNHLY and CDR2 FYNNEI. The ends were cut back, 6 bases at V and 8 bases at J, with 20 bases in the middle. The CDR3 runs to 15 residues. The CDR3 DNA reads as TGTGCCAGCAGGGAGAGACTCTCCCCTCTTGATGAGCAGTTCTTC. Protein product: CASRERLSPLDEQFF.